The 22 T cell receptor beta chains presented below share a single source sample, sequenced in a study of response to subunit inactivated influenza vaccine (dated by TCRdb to 2017 to 2018). The protocol used for the library was RT-PCR. TCRdb records Illumina HiSeq 2500 as the sequencer. Starting from the raw public reads, TCRdb applied fastp trimming at Q25, assembled clones with MiXCR and retained in-frame beta chains. Every distinct CDR3 protein forms one entry, paired with its most common genes and DNA. In all, the sample holds 430,000 or so distinct CDR3 sequences, and roughly 9.7% of those were seen once. The ten largest account for roughly 12% of the sample. What the time point label conveys for this sample: 45 days after influenza vaccine administration. The input for sequencing was PBMCs from blood, taken roughly 6 weeks after vaccination. These receptors were obtained from a man aged 50-59 years who received an inactivated influenza vaccine. Donor details come from another sample of the same person, matched by shared clones.

The sample holds many counts of this clonotype. V and J are TRBV5-1 and TRBJ2-7; 14 bases agree with TRBD2. The V gene's germline CDR1 is SGHRS and CDR2 YFSETQ. With V trimmed by 4 bases and J by 4 bases, 4 bases remained unmatched. CDR3 size: 15 residues. CDR3 DNA sequence: TGCGCCAGCAGCACGACTAGCGGGGGGGCTTACGAGCAGTACTTC. Protein: CASSTTSGGAYEQYF. Using reference TRBV5-1 and TRBJ2-7 for the parts outside the CDR3, the full variable domain is KAGVTQTPRYLIKTRGQQVTLSCSPISGHRSVSWYQQTPGQGLQFLFEYFSETQRNKGNFPGRFSGRQFSNSRSEMNVSTLELGDSALYLCASSTTSGGAYEQYFGPGTRLTVT.

This clonotype has only a few counts. This sequence joins TRBV20-1 and TRBJ2-1, with D perhaps TRBD1 or TRBD2 (5 bases each). The CDR3 extends over 16 amino acids. The germline V gene has CDR1 DFQATT and CDR2 SNEGSKA (reference sequence). With 0 bases removed from V and 4 bases from J, the gap between germline ends came to 16 bases. Written as DNA, the CDR3 is TGCAGTGCTAGAGAAGTGGGGCGGGCCGCATACAATGAGCAGTTCTTC. Protein product: CSAREVGRAAYNEQFF.

V usage is TRBV7-9 and J usage is TRBJ2-5; 7 bases map to TRBD1. The germline gives CDR1 SEHNR, CDR2 FQNEAQ (reference sequence). The V segment lost 5 bases and the J segment 3 bases; nucleotides outside the gene matches: 15. There are 17 residues in the CDR3. The CDR3 loop reads CASSLPPWGQREETQYF. The CDR3, as DNA: TGTGCCAGCAGCCTGCCTCCTTGGGGACAGAGAGAAGAGACCCAGTACTTC.

The CDR3 spells CSVLDRAFDYGYTF. The DNA of the CDR3 is TGCAGCGTTTTGGACCGGGCTTTTGACTATGGCTACACCTTC. The chain employs TRBV29-1 and TRBJ1-2; no clear D. This CDR3 region has 14 residues. V was clipped by 5 bases and J by 3 bases, with 16 bases between them. The germline V gene encodes CDR1 SQVTM and CDR2 ANQGSEA.

This clonotype was observed a few times. The rearrangement uses TRBV19 and TRBJ2-7; D is possibly TRBD2 (6 bases). From germline, CDR1 is LNHDA and CDR2 SQIVND (reference sequence). This CDR3 region has 14 residues. The V and J ends lost 7 bases and 4 bases respectively, with 17 bases between them. Written as DNA, the CDR3 is TGTGCCAGTATGTGGCGGGATGGAATGTACGAGCAGTACTTC. Protein sequence: CASMWRDGMYEQYF.

The V call is TRBV9, the J call TRBJ2-2, with D perhaps given as TRBD1 or TRBD2 (5 bases each). Germline V gives CDR1 SGDLS, CDR2 YYNGEE. This CDR3 has 16 amino acids. Trimming removed 0 bases from V and 3 bases from J, with 12 bases in between. CDR3 in DNA: TGTGCCAGCAGCGTAGTTGAGGGGCCGGACACCGGGGAGCTGTTTTTT. Protein sequence: CASSVVEGPDTGELFF.

This clonotype was detected a few times. This chain connects TRBV12-3 or TRBV12-4 to TRBJ2-1; D might be TRBD2 (5 bases). With 6 bases removed from V and 0 bases from J, the gap between germline ends came to 9 bases. The CDR3 sequence is 14 residues long. The DNA for the CDR3 is TGTGCCAGCAGGGGAGTCGGCTCCTACAATGAGCAGTTCTTC. This codes for CASRGVGSYNEQFF.

CDR3 sequence (DNA): TGTGCCAGCAGCTTAAGGCTCCAGCGGGCAGCCTACAATGAGCAGTTCTTC. This encodes CASSLRLQRAAYNEQFF. The V gene is TRBV7-2, the J gene TRBJ2-1, with a tentative D call TRBD2 (6 bases). V lost 2 bases, J lost 2 bases, and 16 bases lay in between. Germline V gene lookup returns CDR1 SGHTA and CDR2 FQGNSA. This CDR3 spans 17 amino acids.

This clonotype was seen only a few times. The chain joins TRBV20-1 to TRBJ2-1, with TRBD1 matching over 11 bases. V dropped 3 bases and J dropped 8; count of bases not matched to a gene: 0. The CDR3 has 12 residues. Germline V gene sequence: CDR1 DFQATT, CDR2 SNEGSKA (reference sequence). CDR3 protein: CSARGQGDEQFF. In DNA form, the CDR3 reads TGCAGTGCTAGGGGACAGGGGGATGAGCAGTTCTTC.

This clonotype was seen more than once but under ten times. CDR3 in DNA: TGTGCCAGCAGGTCACAGTCGGATGAGCAGTTCTTC. Its translation: CASRSQSDEQFF. The gene calls are TRBV28 and TRBJ2-1, with no clear D. Germline lookup yields CDR1 MDHEN and CDR2 SYDVKM. This CDR3 spans 12 amino acids. Trimming took off 6 bases at V and 8 bases at J, with 11 bases between the two ends.

The rearrangement uses TRBV9 and TRBJ2-1, with D hard to call. V shed 4 bases and J shed 9 bases, with 14 bases lying between them. CDR3 length: 13 amino acids. Germline assignment: CDR1 SGDLS and CDR2 YYNGEE. The DNA of the CDR3 is TGTGCCAGCAGCCCCGTGCCTTCTATTGAGCAGTTCTTC. It yields the protein CASSPVPSIEQFF.

This clonotype was seen ten or more times. CDR3 bases: TGTGCCAGCAGCCAAGCAGGGACAACAAACACCGGGGAGCTGTTTTTT. Residues: CASSQAGTTNTGELFF. The genes are TRBV4-2 and TRBJ2-2, with a weak D call TRBD1 (6 bases). The germline gives CDR1 LGHNA, CDR2 YNFKEQ. Trimming shortened V by 1 base and J by 2 bases, and 11 bases separated the two germline ends. The CDR3 loop spans 16 amino acids.

This clonotype was counted ten times or more. The V and J genes are TRBV29-1 and TRBJ2-1; D possibly uses TRBD1 or TRBD2 (7 bases each). Trimming left V 6 bases short and J 0 bases short, with 27 bases between. The germline V gene encodes CDR1 SQVTM and CDR2 ANQGSEA. This CDR3 is built from 19 residues. The CDR3 nucleotides read TGCAGCGTGGGGGGGGTACAGGGGACGCCACAAAGCTCCTACAATGAGCAGTTCTTC. Translating gives CSVGGVQGTPQSSYNEQFF.

V usage is TRBV7-9 and J usage is TRBJ2-7; TRBD2 might be the D (6 bases). Germline V gene sequence: CDR1 SEHNR, CDR2 FQNEAQ (reference sequence). The germline V and J ends were trimmed by 10 bases and 6 bases, with 25 bases remaining between them. This CDR3 has 15 residues. CDR3 coding DNA: TGTGCCACCAAGGCGGGGAGTAGCGAAGATGGCGAGCAGTACTTC. This encodes CATKAGSSEDGEQYF.

At least ten counts were recorded for this clonotype. The chain employs TRBV24-1 and TRBJ2-1; 11 bases align to TRBD1. CDR1 and CDR2 (germline): KGHDR, SFDVKD. J was trimmed by 3 bases and V by 4 bases; bases with no gene match: 4. The CDR3 is 16 residues long. The CDR3 DNA reads as TGTGCCACCAGTGAAACCGGGACAGGGGGCTACAATGAGCAGTTCTTC. The encoded protein is CATSETGTGGYNEQFF.

This clonotype has more than one count but fewer than ten. This chain uses TRBV5-1 with TRBJ2-7; no definite D call. The CDR3 has 14 residues. Per the germline V gene, CDR1 is SGHRS and CDR2 is YFSETQ. The ends were cut back, 1 base at V and 0 bases at J, with 8 bases in the middle. For the CDR3, the DNA is TGCGCCAGCAGCTTGATGGGCCTCTCCTACGAGCAGTACTTC. Translated, it gives CASSLMGLSYEQYF.

This clonotype was counted between two and nine times. The chain joins TRBV7-2 to TRBJ1-2, with a tentative D call TRBD1 (5 bases). There are 16 residues in the CDR3. From germline, CDR1 is SGHTA and CDR2 FQGNSA. V shed 4 bases and J shed 8 bases, with 23 bases lying between them. DNA for the CDR3: TGTGCCAGCAGCTCTTATGAGGGACTAGGGGTTTGGGGCTACACCTTC. The encoded protein is CASSSYEGLGVWGYTF.

The chain uses TRBV7-9 and TRBJ2-3, with 9 positions matching TRBD1. V dropped 5 bases and J dropped 3; count of bases not matched to a gene: 6. The CDR3 runs to 15 residues. CDR1 SEHNR and CDR2 FQNEAQ come from the germline V gene (reference sequence). CDR3 amino acids: CASSRTGGETDTQYF. The CDR3 nucleotides are TGTGCCAGCAGCCGTACAGGGGGCGAAACAGATACGCAGTATTTT. The entire variable domain, with the rest obtained from reference TRBV7-9 and TRBJ2-3, is as follows: DTGVSQNPRHKITKRGQNVTFRCDPISEHNRLYWYRQTLGQGPEFLTYFQNEAQLEKSRLLSDRFSAERPKGSFSTLEIQRTEQGDSAMYLCASSRTGGETDTQYFGPGTRLTVL.

This clonotype was counted between two and nine times. The V gene is TRBV5-1, the J gene TRBJ2-3; D may be TRBD1 (5 bases). The V gene lost 4 bases and the J gene lost 3 bases, with 15 bases spanning the gap. Looked up from germline, CDR1 is SGHRS and CDR2 is YFSETQ. This CDR3 is 15 amino acids long. For the CDR3, the DNA is TGCGCCAGCAGCATCAGGGATGTGGGTACAGATACGCAGTATTTT. Encoded protein: CASSIRDVGTDTQYF.

The chain couples TRBV29-1 to TRBJ2-1; no clear D. The CDR3 totals 14 residues. Germline-derived CDR1 and CDR2 are SQVTM and ANQGSEA. V gave up 6 bases and J gave up 0 bases, with 12 bases separating them. This CDR3 is CSVSAIGSYNEQFF. For the CDR3, the DNA is TGCAGCGTGTCCGCCATAGGCTCCTACAATGAGCAGTTCTTC.

This chain connects TRBV20-1 to TRBJ2-3; a possible D gene is TRBD2 (5 bases). Germline CDR1 DFQATT, CDR2 SNEGSKA (reference sequence). The CDR3 contains 14 residues. V gave up 2 bases and J gave up 1 base, with 10 bases separating them. The CDR3 nucleotides read TGCAGTGCTAGATCTGTTAGCGGCACAGATACGCAGTATTTT. It is translated as CSARSVSGTDTQYF.

Only a few counts were recorded for this clonotype. This rearrangement joins TRBV20-1 to TRBJ1-5; D unresolved. Germline V gene sequence: CDR1 DFQATT, CDR2 SNEGSKA (reference sequence). Trimming took off 2 bases at V and 7 bases at J, with 15 bases between the two ends. CDR3 size: 14 residues. The CDR3 loop is CSARRGLSAQPQHF. The CDR3 region has the DNA TGCAGTGCTAGACGTGGGTTGAGTGCGCAGCCCCAGCATTTT.